These 29 T cell receptor beta chains came from one sample sequenced in a study of blood T cells in healthy people across ages. A second roughly 6 to 11 cycle PCR used barcoded and J-beta primers. TCRdb recomputed calls from the 5' RACE reads with MiXCR, one row per CDR3 protein. This table has roughly 2 million distinct CDR3 sequences, 40% to 55% appearing once. Source material: blood. The source of these receptors is a woman aged 40 to 50 in good health.

This chain links TRBV18 with TRBJ1-1, with D possibly being TRBD1 (6 bases). This CDR3 is 15 amino acids long. V dropped 5 bases and J dropped 1 base, with 14 bases sitting between them. Germline V gene lookup returns CDR1 KGHSH and CDR2 LQKENI. The CDR3 nucleotides read TGTGCCAGCTCAATACAGGGTTCTGGGAACACTGAAGCTTTCTTT. It specifies CASSIQGSGNTEAFF.

This clonotype was observed a few times. CDR3 coding DNA: TGTGCCAGCACGCGGGTGGCTGGGGCCAACGTCCTGACTTTC. Encoded protein: CASTRVAGANVLTF. This sequence joins TRBV2 and TRBJ2-6, with a weak D call TRBD2 (5 bases). The CDR3 length is 14 residues. Trimming cost V 7 bases and J 2 bases, with 9 bases left between them. Per the germline V gene, CDR1 is SNHLY and CDR2 is FYNNEI.

This clonotype was seen more than once but under ten times. The V and J genes are TRBV6-5 and TRBJ2-7; 9 nucleotides match TRBD1. From germline, CDR1 is MNHEY and CDR2 SVGAGI. Germline trimming cut 6 bases from V and 5 bases from J; bases unmatched to any gene: 11. This CDR3 has 15 amino acids. CDR3 DNA sequence: TGTGCCAGCAGGGTACCGGGACAGGGTACCAACGAGCAGTACTTC. As protein: CASRVPGQGTNEQYF.

J is TRBJ2-4 and V is TRBV7-9; 9 positions match TRBD1. The J call may be wrong; the DNA end is better matched by TRBJ2-7. The length of the CDR3 is 16 residues. The germline gives CDR1 SEHNR, CDR2 FQNEAQ (reference sequence). CDR3 bases: TGTGCCAGCAGCCCAGACAGGGGGGGACTATTCTACGAGCAGTACTTC. Protein: CASSPDRGGLFYEQYF.

The rearrangement links TRBV4-1 to TRBJ1-2, with D possibly matching TRBD1 (6 bases). With 0 bases removed from V and 8 bases from J, the gap between germline ends came to 16 bases. The CDR3 length is 15 residues. Germline loops: CDR1 MGHRA, CDR2 YSYEKL. In DNA form, the CDR3 reads TGCGCCAGCAGCCAAGATGGTGGGGGGCCTTGGGGCTACACCTTC. This sequence encodes CASSQDGGGPWGYTF.

This clonotype was detected a few times. The genes are TRBV28 and TRBJ2-1; a possible D gene is TRBD2 (5 bases). The CDR3 runs 14 residues. The V end was cut by 9 bases, the J end by 7 bases, with 19 bases between. In germline, CDR1 is MDHEN, CDR2 SYDVKM. CDR3 DNA: TGTGCCAGTGTACGGACTTCGTACGGGAATGAGCAGTTCTTC. It translates to CASVRTSYGNEQFF.

This clonotype was seen at least ten times. The chain uses TRBV7-2 and TRBJ2-5; TRBD1 might be the D (6 bases). Germline lookup yields CDR1 SGHTA and CDR2 FQGNSA. The CDR3 consists of 15 residues. V was cut by 5 bases and J by 3 bases, with 16 bases left in between. This CDR3 reads CASSPRGNREETQYF. CDR3 coding DNA: TGTGCCAGCAGCCCAAGGGGCAACAGGGAAGAGACCCAGTACTTC.

The rearrangement joins TRBV6-2 or TRBV6-3 to TRBJ2-4; 9 bases are shared with TRBD1. Matching the DNA end better, TRBJ2-7 makes the J call doubtful. The germline V gene encodes CDR1 MNHEY and CDR2 SVGEGT. This CDR3 has 17 amino acids. CDR3 DNA sequence: TGTGCCAGCAGCCCCCGGACAGGGGCGGACCCCTCCTACGAGCAGTACTTC. It yields the protein CASSPRTGADPSYEQYF.

This clonotype occurred a few times. The chain is built from TRBV28 and TRBJ2-5, with TRBD1 matching over 8 bases. This CDR3 is 15 amino acids long. CDR1 MDHEN and CDR2 SYDVKM come from the germline V gene. V gave up 6 bases and J gave up 0 bases; unmatched junction bases: 6. CDR3 nucleotides: TGTGCCAGCAGATCCGGGACAGGTCACCAAGAGACCCAGTACTTC. As protein: CASRSGTGHQETQYF.

The chain employs TRBV14 and TRBJ2-7; perhaps D is TRBD1 or TRBD2 (5 bases each). Per germline, CDR1 SGHDN and CDR2 FVKESK. This CDR3 has 15 amino acids. V lost 5 bases and J 3 bases, leaving 17 bases between the germline ends. In DNA form, the CDR3 reads TGTGCCAGCAGCTTGACAACGGGACCCATCTACGAGCAGTACTTC. It encodes CASSLTTGPIYEQYF.

The chain combines TRBV7-8 with TRBJ2-3; 7 nucleotides agree with TRBD2. Germline V gene lookup returns CDR1 SGHVS and CDR2 FQNEAQ. The CDR3 length is 16 residues. Trimming removed 5 bases from V and 2 bases from J; junction bases left unmatched: 10. DNA for the CDR3: TGTGCCAGCAGCCCCATCCGGGGGGACCCCACAGATACGCAGTATTTT. Protein: CASSPIRGDPTDTQYF.

The chain uses TRBV5-4 and TRBJ2-3, with 14 bases lining up with TRBD2. Germline V gene lookup returns CDR1 SGHNT and CDR2 YYREEE (reference sequence). J was trimmed by 0 bases and V by 5 bases; bases with no gene match: 8. This CDR3 has 18 amino acids. The CDR3 DNA is TGTGCCAGCAGGCAAGGACTAGCGGGGGGCCAAAGCACAGATACGCAGTATTTT. This encodes CASRQGLAGGQSTDTQYF. The variable domain in full, with the rest retrieved from reference TRBV5-4 and TRBJ2-3, is ETGVTQSPTHLIKTRGQQVTLRCSSQSGHNTVSWYQQALGQGPQFIFQYYREEENGRGNFPPRFSGLQFPNYSSELNVNALELDDSALYLCASRQGLAGGQSTDTQYFGPGTRLTVL.

Only a few counts were recorded for this clonotype. The chain recombines TRBV29-1 with TRBJ1-2; 7 bases align to TRBD1. The CDR3 totals 12 residues. The trim removed 3 bases at V and 8 bases at J, leaving 6 bases unmatched. Germline V gene data show CDR1 as SQVTM and CDR2 as ANQGSEA. The CDR3 reads CSVEGEDRGYTF. In DNA form, the CDR3 reads TGCAGCGTTGAGGGGGAGGACAGGGGCTACACCTTC.

This chain connects TRBV28 to TRBJ1-2; 8 bases are a match to TRBD1. Germline CDR1 MDHEN, CDR2 SYDVKM. The junction had 8 bases not matched to a gene; V was cut back by 3 bases and J by 8 bases. CDR3 length: 14 residues. DNA of the CDR3: TGTGCCAGCAGTTTCCCAGGACAGGGAGACGGCTACACCTTC. Residues: CASSFPGQGDGYTF.

This clonotype was found a few times. The chain employs TRBV20-1 and TRBJ1-2; D not certain. This CDR3 region has 12 residues. The germline V gene has CDR1 DFQATT and CDR2 SNEGSKA (reference sequence). V lost 1 base to trimming and J lost 10 bases, with 13 bases between them. The CDR3 bases are TGCAGTGCTAGAGGGCCACAGTCCTCCTACACCTTC. It specifies CSARGPQSSYTF.

This clonotype was found a few times. The chain joins TRBV6-6 to TRBJ1-1, with 11 positions matching TRBD1. The germline V gene has CDR1 MNHNY and CDR2 SVGAGI (reference sequence). This CDR3 spans 15 amino acids. V was pared by 5 bases and J by 5 bases, with 7 bases of the junction left unmatched. For the CDR3, the DNA is TGTGCCAGCAGTCCTTCCGGGACAGGGGGAACTGAAGCTTTCTTT. Encoded protein: CASSPSGTGGTEAFF.

This sequence joins TRBV5-6 and TRBJ2-1, with D perhaps TRBD1 (6 bases). The germline V gene has CDR1 SGHDT and CDR2 YYEEEE. The CDR3 consists of 12 residues. V gave up 4 bases and J gave up 9 bases, with 11 bases separating them. The CDR3 DNA reads as TGTGCCAGCAGCGCATACAGGGCTGAGCAGTTCTTC. Translated: CASSAYRAEQFF.

This clonotype was seen only a few times. This chain joins TRBV7-8 and TRBJ2-1; 9 bases match TRBD1. CDR3 length: 14 residues. Germline V lookup: CDR1 SGHVS, CDR2 FQNEAQ. With V trimmed by 7 bases and J by 4 bases, 5 bases remained unmatched. In DNA, the CDR3 is TGTGCCAGCAAAGGGACAGGGAAATACAATGAGCAGTTCTTC. Its protein product is CASKGTGKYNEQFF.

V usage is TRBV9 and J usage is TRBJ1-1; D perhaps matches TRBD1 (6 bases). V was shortened by 0 bases and J by 3 bases, with 12 bases between the two germline ends. The CDR3 has 15 residues. Germline assignment: CDR1 SGDLS and CDR2 YYNGEE. The CDR3 bases are TGTGCCAGCAGCGTAGCAGGGGTCTCCGACACTGAAGCTTTCTTT. It is translated as CASSVAGVSDTEAFF. Using reference TRBV9 and TRBJ1-1 for the parts outside the CDR3, the full variable domain is DSGVTQTPKHLITATGQRVTLRCSPRSGDLSVYWYQQSLDQGLQFLIQYYNGEERAKGNILERFSAQQFPDLHSELNLSSLELGDSALYFCASSVAGVSDTEAFFGQGTRLTVV.

This CDR3 is CSVTLTEYGYTF. CDR3 DNA sequence: TGCAGCGTCACTTTGACAGAATATGGCTACACCTTC. The V and J genes are TRBV29-1 and TRBJ1-2, with D possibly being TRBD1 (5 bases). CDR3 length: 12 residues. The V end lost 6 bases, the J end lost 5 bases, and 13 bases lay between the germline ends. The germline CDR1 and CDR2 sequences are SQVTM and ANQGSEA. The full variable domain, with the rest looked up from reference TRBV29-1 and TRBJ1-2, is SAVISQKPSRDICQRGTSLTIQCQVDSQVTMMFWYRQQPGQSLTLIATANQGSEATYESGFVIDKFPISRPNLTFSTLTVSNMSPEDSSIYLCSVTLTEYGYTFGSGTRLTVV.

This clonotype came up once. V usage is TRBV7-9 and J usage is TRBJ2-5, with D perhaps TRBD1 (6 bases). The J call is uncertain, as TRBJ2-7 better fits the DNA end. This CDR3 is built from 15 residues. In germline, CDR1 is SEHNR, CDR2 FQNEAQ (reference sequence). The CDR3 protein is CASSPTGTRFYEQYF. In nucleotides, the CDR3 is TGTGCCAGCAGCCCTACAGGGACCCGATTCTACGAGCAGTACTTC.

The V gene is TRBV5-1, the J gene TRBJ2-7, with TRBD1 as a possible D gene (5 bases). Trimming left V 4 bases short and J 2 bases short, with 13 bases between. Germline V CDR1 and CDR2: SGHRS, YFSETQ. The CDR3 loop spans 14 amino acids. The CDR3: CASSVVATAYEQYF. As DNA, the CDR3 is TGCGCCAGCAGCGTGGTGGCGACAGCCTACGAGCAGTACTTC.

This clonotype appeared once. CDR3 sequence (DNA): TGTGCCACCAGTGAGACATCGACCGGGTGTAGCTCCTACAATGAGCAGTTCTTC. Residues: CATSETSTGCSSYNEQFF. V usage is TRBV24-1 and J usage is TRBJ2-1; D gene uncertain. The CDR3 contains 18 residues. V lost 4 bases, J lost 0 bases, and 18 bases lay in between. Germline CDR1 KGHDR, CDR2 SFDVKD.

The chain couples TRBV7-3 to TRBJ2-1, with 8 bases aligning to TRBD1. Germline V lookup: CDR1 SGHTA, CDR2 FQGTGA. Trimming cost V 5 bases and J 4 bases; bases outside gene matches: 16. CDR3 size: 18 residues. The CDR3 loop reads CASSLSPGTGNYYNEQFF. The CDR3 DNA reads as TGTGCCAGCAGCCTCAGTCCCGGGACAGGAAACTATTACAATGAGCAGTTCTTC. Full variable domain (outside the CDR3, taken from reference TRBV7-3 and TRBJ2-1): GAGVSQTPSNKVTEKGKYVELRCDPISGHTALYWYRQSLGQGPEFLIYFQGTGAADDSGLPNDRFFAVRPEGSVSTLKIQRTERGDSAVYLCASSLSPGTGNYYNEQFFGPGTRLTVL.

This chain joins TRBV24-1 and TRBJ2-5; D gene uncertain. CDR3 size: 15 residues. Germline V gene data show CDR1 as KGHDR and CDR2 as SFDVKD. Trimming removed 1 base at V and 5 bases at J, with 13 bases between. Here the CDR3 DNA reads TGTGCCACCAGTGATTTAGGGCAAGATGGGGAGACCCAGTACTTC. It is translated as CATSDLGQDGETQYF.

This clonotype appeared once. The CDR3 DNA is TGCAGCGTTGAAGATCCAAATTGTCGGGACAGGGGTCCGAATCAGCCCCAGCATTTT. This gives the protein CSVEDPNCRDRGPNQPQHF. This chain uses TRBV29-1 with TRBJ1-5; TRBD1 aligns across 10 bases. Germline CDR1 SQVTM, CDR2 ANQGSEA. The CDR3 has 19 amino acids. V was pared by 0 bases and J by 4 bases, with 15 bases of the junction left unmatched.

This clonotype was counted a few times. The genes are TRBV9 and TRBJ1-2; possible D gene TRBD1, 6 bases. V lost 3 bases and J 9 bases, leaving 15 bases between the germline ends. This CDR3 comprises 13 residues. Germline CDR1 SGDLS, CDR2 YYNGEE. Written as DNA, the CDR3 is TGTGCCAGCAGCGGGAGTACAGGGTTTTGCTACACCTTC. It codes for CASSGSTGFCYTF.

V is TRBV29-1 and J is TRBJ2-5, with 7 bases lining up with TRBD1. This CDR3 has 15 residues. CDR1 and CDR2 from the germline V gene are SQVTM and ANQGSEA. J lost 5 bases, V lost 5 bases, and 14 bases had no gene match. Here the CDR3 reads CSVKSTTGLTETQYF. Written as DNA, the CDR3 is TGCAGCGTTAAATCTACGACAGGGTTGACGGAGACCCAGTACTTC.

The table lists this clonotype with a few counts. The rearrangement uses TRBV12-3 or TRBV12-4 and TRBJ2-4; D is perhaps TRBD2 (5 bases). Trimming left V 2 bases short and J 2 bases short, with 13 bases between. This CDR3 has 16 residues. This chain's CDR3 is CASSLSGRGPKNIQYF. DNA of the CDR3: TGTGCCAGCAGTTTATCCGGAAGAGGGCCCAAAAACATTCAGTACTTC.